One and the same sample provided the 4 T cell receptor beta chains below, sequenced in a study of response to subunit inactivated influenza vaccine. MiXCR, run by TCRdb on the RT-PCR reads, gives a single entry per CDR3 protein. In the table there are 800,000 to 1,000,000 distinct CDR3 sequences, approximately 22% of which are singletons. This material consisted of PBMCs from blood, taken 5 to 6 days after vaccination. Receptor source: a man in his fifties who received an inactivated influenza vaccine.

The chain is built from TRBV5-1 and TRBJ2-7, with 9 nucleotides matching TRBD2. There are 16 residues in the CDR3. Germline V gene sequence: CDR1 SGHRS, CDR2 YFSETQ. The junction had 8 bases not matched to a gene; V was cut back by 1 base and J by 3 bases. Here the CDR3 reads CASSLSASGNLYEQYF. CDR3 bases: TGCGCCAGCAGCTTGAGCGCTAGCGGGAATCTCTACGAGCAGTACTTC.

This clonotype appeared a few times. CDR3 sequence reads: CASSDRSGGAVHEQFF. The CDR3 DNA reads TGTGCCAGCAGTGATCGTAGCGGGGGGGCCGTGCATGAGCAGTTCTTC. The genes are TRBV2 and TRBJ2-1; TRBD2 matches at 11 bases. Germline V CDR1 and CDR2: SNHLY, FYNNEI. V dropped 3 bases and J dropped 8; count of bases not matched to a gene: 9. This CDR3 is 16 amino acids long.

This clonotype was recorded a few times. The gene calls are TRBV12-3 or TRBV12-4 and TRBJ1-2; possibly TRBD1 for D (5 bases). V gave up 4 bases and J gave up 7 bases, with 19 bases separating them. The CDR3 has 15 amino acids. In DNA, the CDR3 is TGTGCCAGCAGTTATCGAGGGACGGCCTCTCCTGGCTACACCTTC. It encodes CASSYRGTASPGYTF.

The rearrangement uses TRBV24-1 and TRBJ2-1, with D unresolved. This CDR3 has 12 residues. Germline values: CDR1 KGHDR, CDR2 SFDVKD. Trimming stripped 5 bases from V and 5 bases from J, with 6 bases between. Here the CDR3 DNA reads TGTGCCACCAGTGGTAATAACAATGAGCAGTTCTTC. Translation gives CATSGNNNEQFF.